Presented here are 5 T cell receptor beta chains from one specimen sequenced in a study of CD8+CD57+ T cells in acquired aplastic anemia. Both TCR beta VDJ combination and CDR3 sequence profiling were carried out. Genomic DNA was the template for this profiling. In TCRdb, the reads were re-called with MiXCR into one record per CDR3 protein. The table has about 200,000 distinct CDR3 sequences, approximately 51% seen once. Individuals selected for sequencing had exhibited CD8+CD57+ cell expansion on flow cytometry. Sequences were obtained from sorted CD4+, CD8+, or CD8+CD57+ T cells (not recorded which) from PBMCs. All receptors come from a human donor with aplastic anemia.

This clonotype was detected only once. The V and J genes are TRBV4-3 and TRBJ1-1; D gene ambiguous. This CDR3 is 14 amino acids long. Germline values: CDR1 LGHNA, CDR2 YSLEER. Trimming left V 0 bases short and J 0 bases short, with 5 bases between. The DNA for the CDR3 is TGCGCCAGCAGCCAAGATTCAGTGAACACTGAAGCTTTCTTT. Amino acid sequence: CASSQDSVNTEAFF.

There are many counts of this clonotype. V gene TRBV2 combines with J gene TRBJ1-1, with 11 nucleotides matching TRBD1. V lost 6 bases, J lost 3 bases, and 3 bases stayed unmatched. In germline, CDR1 is SNHLY, CDR2 FYNNEI. CDR3 length: 14 residues. The CDR3 bases are TGTGCCAGCAGCAGGACAGGGGGCTACACTGAAGCTTTCTTT. Amino acid sequence: CASSRTGGYTEAFF.

There are a few counts of this clonotype. The gene calls are TRBV28 and TRBJ1-2, with D possibly matching TRBD1 (6 bases). Germline CDR1 and CDR2: MDHEN and SYDVKM. Trimming pared 4 bases from V and 8 bases from J, leaving 17 bases between. The CDR3 has 14 amino acids. The CDR3 sequence: CASSSQQGVKGYTF. Written as DNA, the CDR3 is TGTGCCAGCAGTTCCCAACAGGGAGTGAAGGGCTACACCTTC.

This clonotype was observed once. The V gene is TRBV27, the J gene TRBJ2-7, with D tentatively TRBD2 (6 bases). Germline CDR1 is MNHEY and CDR2 is SMNVEV (reference sequence). The CDR3 has 11 residues. V lost 6 bases, J lost 4 bases, and 7 bases lay in between. The CDR3 loop reads CASRRGYEQYF. For the CDR3, the DNA is TGTGCCAGCAGACGGGGGTACGAGCAGTACTTC.

This chain connects TRBV20-1 to TRBJ2-5, with TRBD2 as a possible D gene (5 bases). CDR1 DFQATT and CDR2 SNEGSKA come from the germline V gene (reference sequence). CDR3 length: 12 residues. V lost 6 bases to trimming and J lost 1 base, with 9 bases between them. The CDR3 region has the DNA TGCAGTGCCCAACTAGGCCAAGAGACCCAGTACTTC. The encoded protein is CSAQLGQETQYF.